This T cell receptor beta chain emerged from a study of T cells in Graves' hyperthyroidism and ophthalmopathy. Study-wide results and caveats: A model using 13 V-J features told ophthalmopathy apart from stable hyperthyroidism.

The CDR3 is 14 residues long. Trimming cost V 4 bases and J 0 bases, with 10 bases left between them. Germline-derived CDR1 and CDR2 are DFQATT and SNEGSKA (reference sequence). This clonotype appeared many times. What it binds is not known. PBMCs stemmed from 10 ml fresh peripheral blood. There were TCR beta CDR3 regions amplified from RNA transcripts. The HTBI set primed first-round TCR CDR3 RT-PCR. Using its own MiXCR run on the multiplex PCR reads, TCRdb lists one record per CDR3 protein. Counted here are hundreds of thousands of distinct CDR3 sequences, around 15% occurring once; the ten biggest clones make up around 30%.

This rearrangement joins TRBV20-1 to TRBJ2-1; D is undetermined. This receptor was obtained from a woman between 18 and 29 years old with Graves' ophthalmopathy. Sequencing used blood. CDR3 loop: CSATILNSYNEQFF. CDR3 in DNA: TGCAGTGCTACAATACTAAACTCCTACAATGAGCAGTTCTTC.